These T cell receptor beta chains were read from a single sample in a study of blood T cell repertoires in COVID-19. Clones were sequenced by immunoSEQ multiplex PCR, and TCRdb holds only the in-frame ones, with some missing. The sample shows some 30,000 clones, 87% of them seen only once. Sequenced input: peripheral blood. All receptors derive from a man aged 50 or older with active or convalescent COVID-19. Each CDR3 is given with its conserved first and last residue. The D gene is left open where the match is weak. Not every row has a clone size; where given, it reads once, few, many or a size class.

D	J	V	size	CDR3	DNA
TRBD2	TRBJ2-5	TRBV19	NA	CASSIGLSGRAFQETQYF	TGTGCCAGTAGTATAGGCCTTAGCGGGAGGGCCTTCCAAGAGACCCAGTACTTC
NA	TRBJ2-5	TRBV11-2	once	CASSLVGAPQETQYF	TGTGCCAGCAGCTTAGTAGGGGCACCCCAAGAGACCCAGTACTTC
TRBD1	TRBJ1-2	TRBV7-2	NA	CASSVQGQLYGYTF	TGTGCCAGCAGCGTACAGGGACAGCTCTATGGCTACACCTTC
NA	TRBJ2-2	TRBV18	NA	CASSPRGNTGELFF	TGTGCCAGCTCACCAAGGGGTAACACCGGGGAGCTGTTTTTT
TRBD2	TRBJ2-2	TRBV7-9	NA	CATGTSGRRNTGELFF	TGTGCCACCGGGACTAGCGGGAGAAGGAACACCGGGGAGCTGTTTTTT
TRBD1	TRBJ1-1	TRBV18	NA	CASSPAVPGQGEAFF	TGTGCCAGCTCACCGGCTGTGCCGGGACAGGGGGAAGCTTTCTTT
TRBD1	TRBJ1-4	TRBV5-1	NA	CASSLVAGQGTATNEKLFF	TGCGCCAGCAGCTTGGTAGCCGGACAGGGGACCGCAACTAATGAAAAACTGTTTTTT
NA	TRBJ2-1	TRBV7-2	NA	CASSSGEGSYNEQFF	TGTGCCAGCAGCTCCGGAGAAGGCTCCTACAATGAGCAGTTCTTC
NA	TRBJ2-1	TRBV11-2	NA	CASSQYRAQGNYEQFF	TGTGCCAGCAGCCAATACCGGGCCCAGGGCAACTATGAGCAGTTCTTC
NA	TRBJ2-3	TRBV7-6	NA	CASSLFPESTDTQYF	TGTGCCAGCAGCCTCTTTCCGGAGAGCACAGATACGCAGTATTTT
NA	TRBJ2-3	TRBV7-8	NA	CASSPVQVYSTDTQYF	TGTGCCAGCAGCCCGGTCCAGGTGTATAGCACAGATACGCAGTATTTT
NA	TRBJ2-5	TRBV27	NA	CASSPRRDQETQYF	TGTGCCAGCTCGCCCAGGCGGGACCAAGAGACCCAGTACTTC
TRBD2	TRBJ2-7	TRBV18	NA	CASSPQGLAIYEQYF	TGTGCCAGCTCACCACAGGGACTAGCTATCTACGAGCAGTACTTC
TRBD2	TRBJ2-7	TRBV3-1/TRBV3-2	NA	CASSQDASWAGGLYEQYF	TGTGCCAGCAGCCAAGATGCCTCCTGGGCGGGAGGTCTCTACGAGCAGTACTTC
NA	TRBJ2-1	TRBV21-1	NA	CASSKGAAGTPLRGHEQFF	TGTGCCAGCAGCAAAGGAGCAGCGGGGACGCCGCTCCGCGGACATGAGCAGTTCTTC
NA	TRBJ2-2	TRBV3-1/TRBV3-2	NA	CASSQELGANGELFF	TGTGCCAGCAGCCAAGAGTTAGGGGCGAACGGGGAGCTGTTTTTT
NA	TRBJ1-1	TRBV28	NA	CASSFAWGLEAFF	TGTGCCAGCAGTTTCGCGTGGGGACTCGAAGCTTTCTTT
NA	TRBJ2-3	TRBV7-7	NA	CASSLELTDTQYF	TGTGCTAGCAGCTTAGAGCTCACAGATACGCAGTATTTT
TRBD2	TRBJ2-1	TRBV4-2	NA	CASSQVASGYNEQFF	TGTGCCAGCAGCCAAGTCGCTAGCGGCTACAATGAGCAGTTCTTC
NA	TRBJ2-7	TRBV7-2	NA	CASSLPGSYEQYF	TGTGCCAGCAGCTTGCCAGGGTCCTACGAGCAGTACTTC
NA	TRBJ2-7	TRBV28	NA	CASRYKEVGESYEQYF	TGTGCCAGCAGATACAAGGAGGTTGGCGAGTCCTACGAGCAGTACTTC
NA	TRBJ1-6	TRBV6-5	NA	CASSYTQVYNSPLHF	TGTGCCAGCAGTTACACACAGGTGTATAATTCACCCCTCCACTTT
TRBD1	TRBJ2-7	TRBV10-3	NA	CAISDGTGEAYEQYF	TGTGCCATCAGTGACGGGACAGGGGAGGCCTACGAGCAGTACTTC
NA	TRBJ1-3	TRBV5-5	NA	CASSFQVQENTIYF	TGTGCCAGCAGCTTCCAAGTTCAAGAGAACACCATATATTTT
NA	TRBJ2-1	TRBV6-5	NA	CASSARGWVNEQFF	TGTGCCAGCAGCGCTAGAGGGTGGGTTAATGAGCAGTTCTTC
NA	TRBJ2-3	TRBV19	NA	CASRSTDTQYF	TGTGCCAGCCGGAGCACAGATACGCAGTATTTT
NA	TRBJ2-7	TRBV5-1	NA	CASVLEAGSYEQYF	TGCGCCAGCGTCCTCGAGGCGGGTTCCTACGAGCAGTACTTC
TRBD2	TRBJ2-5	TRBV5-1	NA	CASTPGDGRAGGMETQYF	TGCGCCAGCACCCCGGGGGACGGGCGAGCGGGAGGGATGGAGACCCAGTACTTC
NA	TRBJ2-7	TRBV11-1	NA	CASSLRGNYYEQYF	TGTGCCAGCAGCTTAAGAGGGAATTACTACGAGCAGTACTTC
NA	TRBJ2-3	TRBV11-2	NA	CASSHPQSYTDTQYF	TGTGCCAGCAGCCACCCCCAGTCGTACACAGATACGCAGTATTTT
TRBD2	TRBJ2-1	TRBV28	NA	CASQTSGRHNEQFF	TGTGCCAGCCAAACTAGCGGCAGACACAATGAGCAGTTCTTC
TRBD1	TRBJ1-1	TRBV6-2/TRBV6-3	NA	CASSRTGLAEAFF	TGTGCCAGCAGCCGGACAGGGCTCGCTGAAGCTTTCTTT
TRBD1	TRBJ1-2	TRBV10-3	NA	CAISRDRGLYGYTF	TGTGCCATCAGTCGGGACAGGGGGTTATATGGCTACACCTTC
NA	TRBJ2-7	TRBV19	NA	CAGRGGPGLVPF	TGTGCCGGGAGGGGGGGTCCGGGCCTCGTACCCTTC
TRBD2	TRBJ2-3	TRBV5-1	NA	CASSLGTSGRTSTDTQYF	TGCGCCAGCAGCCTGGGGACTAGCGGGAGAACGTCCACAGATACGCAGTATTTT
TRBD2	TRBJ2-7	TRBV6-2/TRBV6-3	NA	CASSSTGGSSGTYEQYF	TGTGCCAGCAGTTCAACGGGGGGGTCTAGCGGGACCTACGAGCAGTACTTC
TRBD1	TRBJ2-7	TRBV7-8	NA	CASSYRQGPYEQYF	TGTGCCAGCAGCTATCGACAGGGTCCCTACGAGCAGTACTTC
NA	TRBJ1-3	TRBV2	NA	CASSSGVGNTIYF	TGTGCCAGCAGCTCCGGGGTCGGAAACACCATATATTTT
NA	TRBJ2-5	TRBV2	NA	CASRQGWETQYF	TGTGCCAGCAGGCAGGGGTGGGAGACCCAGTACTTC
NA	TRBJ1-4	TRBV20-1	NA	CSASGLNEKLFF	TGCAGTGCTAGTGGACTTAATGAAAAACTGTTTTTT
TRBD1	TRBJ1-4	TRBV4-3	NA	CASSQDWAHRGQFGEKLFF	TGCGCCAGCAGCCAAGATTGGGCACACAGGGGGCAGTTCGGTGAAAAACTGTTTTTT
TRBD1	TRBJ1-2	TRBV6-5	NA	CASSYRDRGAGYTF	TGTGCCAGCAGTTACCGTGACAGGGGCGCTGGCTACACCTTC
NA	TRBJ1-3	TRBV28	few	CASSTDRLSGNTIYF	TGTGCCAGCAGCACCGACAGGTTGTCTGGAAACACCATATATTTT
TRBD1	TRBJ2-3	TRBV11-2	once	CASSTTGALSDTQYF	TGTGCCAGCAGTACGACAGGGGCCCTTTCAGATACGCAGTATTTT
NA	TRBJ2-7	TRBV7-8	NA	CASSLAQSGEQYF	TGTGCCAGCAGCTTAGCGCAGTCGGGCGAGCAGTACTTC
NA	TRBJ1-2	TRBV30	NA	CAWSVRWILGSGYTF	TGTGCCTGGAGTGTCCGCTGGATCCTAGGGAGTGGCTACACCTTC
NA	TRBJ2-4	TRBV6-5	few	CASSYASPLDIQYF	TGTGCCAGCAGTTACGCTAGCCCGCTGGACATTCAGTACTTC
NA	TRBJ2-1	TRBV7-9	NA	CASSLQGDEQFF	TGTGCCAGCAGCTTACAGGGCGATGAGCAGTTCTTC